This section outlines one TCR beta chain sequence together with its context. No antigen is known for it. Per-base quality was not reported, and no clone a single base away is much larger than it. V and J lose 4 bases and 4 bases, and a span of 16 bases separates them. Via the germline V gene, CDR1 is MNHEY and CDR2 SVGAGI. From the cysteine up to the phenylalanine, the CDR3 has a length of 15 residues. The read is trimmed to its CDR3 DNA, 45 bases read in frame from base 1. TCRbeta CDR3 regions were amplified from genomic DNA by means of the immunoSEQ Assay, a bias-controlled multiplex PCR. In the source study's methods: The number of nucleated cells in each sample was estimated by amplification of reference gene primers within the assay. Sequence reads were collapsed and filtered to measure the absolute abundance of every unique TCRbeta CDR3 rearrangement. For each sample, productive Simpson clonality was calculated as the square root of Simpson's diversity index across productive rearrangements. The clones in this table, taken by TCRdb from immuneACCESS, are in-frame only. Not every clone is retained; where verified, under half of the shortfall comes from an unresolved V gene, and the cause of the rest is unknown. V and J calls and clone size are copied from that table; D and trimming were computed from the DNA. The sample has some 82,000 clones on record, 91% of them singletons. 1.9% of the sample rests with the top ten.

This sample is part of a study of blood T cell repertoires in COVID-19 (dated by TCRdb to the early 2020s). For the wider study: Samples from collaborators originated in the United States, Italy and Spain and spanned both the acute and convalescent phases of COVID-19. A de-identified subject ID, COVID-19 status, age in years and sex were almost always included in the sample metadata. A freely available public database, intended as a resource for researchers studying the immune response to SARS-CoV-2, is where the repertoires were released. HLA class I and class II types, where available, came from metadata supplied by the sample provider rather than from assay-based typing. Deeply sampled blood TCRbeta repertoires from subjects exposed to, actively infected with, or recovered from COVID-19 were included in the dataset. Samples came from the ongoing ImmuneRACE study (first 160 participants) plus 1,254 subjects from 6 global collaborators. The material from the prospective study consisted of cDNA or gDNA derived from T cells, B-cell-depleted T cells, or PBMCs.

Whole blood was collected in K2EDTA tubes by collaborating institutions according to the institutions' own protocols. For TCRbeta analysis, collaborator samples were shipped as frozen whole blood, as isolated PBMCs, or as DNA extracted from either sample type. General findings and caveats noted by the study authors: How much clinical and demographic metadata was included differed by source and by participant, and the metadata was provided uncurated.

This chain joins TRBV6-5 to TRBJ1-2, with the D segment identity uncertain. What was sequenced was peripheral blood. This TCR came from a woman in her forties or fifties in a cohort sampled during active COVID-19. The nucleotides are TGTGCCAGCAGTTTGGACGGAGGTGAGCCCTATGGCTACACCTTC. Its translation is CASSLDGGEPYGYTF.